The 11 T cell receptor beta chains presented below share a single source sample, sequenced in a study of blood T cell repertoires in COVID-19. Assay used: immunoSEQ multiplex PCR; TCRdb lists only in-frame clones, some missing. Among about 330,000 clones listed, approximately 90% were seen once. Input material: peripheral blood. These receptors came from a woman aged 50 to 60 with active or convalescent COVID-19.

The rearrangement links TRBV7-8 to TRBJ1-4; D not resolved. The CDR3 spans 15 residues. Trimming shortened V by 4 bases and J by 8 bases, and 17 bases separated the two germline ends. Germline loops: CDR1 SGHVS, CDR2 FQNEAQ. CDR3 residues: CASSSQTLQNEKLFF. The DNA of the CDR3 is TGTGCCAGCAGCTCTCAAACCCTACAGAACGAAAAACTGTTTTTT.

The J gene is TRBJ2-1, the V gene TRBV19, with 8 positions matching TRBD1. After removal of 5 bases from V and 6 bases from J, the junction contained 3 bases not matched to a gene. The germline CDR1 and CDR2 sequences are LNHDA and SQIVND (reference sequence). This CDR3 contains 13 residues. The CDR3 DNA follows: TGTGCCAGTAGTGTAACAGGGGGCAATGAGCAGTTCTTC. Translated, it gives CASSVTGGNEQFF.

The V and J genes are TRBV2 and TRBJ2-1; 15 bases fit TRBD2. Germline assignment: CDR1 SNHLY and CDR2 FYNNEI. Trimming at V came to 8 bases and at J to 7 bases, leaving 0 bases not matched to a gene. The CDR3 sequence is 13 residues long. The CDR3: CASGLAGGNEQFF. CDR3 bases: TGTGCCAGCGGACTAGCGGGGGGGAATGAGCAGTTCTTC. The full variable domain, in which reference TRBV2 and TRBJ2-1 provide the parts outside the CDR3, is EPEVTQTPSHQVTQMGQEVILRCVPISNHLYFYWYRQILGQKVEFLVSFYNNEISEKSEIFDDQFSVERPDGSNFTLKIRSTKLEDSAMYFCASGLAGGNEQFFGPGTRLTVL.

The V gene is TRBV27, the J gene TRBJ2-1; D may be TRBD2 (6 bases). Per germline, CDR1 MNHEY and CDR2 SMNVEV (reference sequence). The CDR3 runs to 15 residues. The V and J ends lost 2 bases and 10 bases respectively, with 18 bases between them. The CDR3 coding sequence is TGTGCCAGCAGTTTAATCCGCCGACTTGGGGGGGAGCAGTTCTTC. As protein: CASSLIRRLGGEQFF.

Here the CDR3 DNA reads TGTGCCAGCAGCTTAAGACAGAGTAGTACTGAAGCTTTCTTT. Translation: CASSLRQSSTEAFF. This chain joins TRBV7-3 and TRBJ1-1, with a possible D match to TRBD1 (5 bases). CDR3 length: 14 amino acids. Germline CDR1 is SGHTA and CDR2 is FQGTGA. Trimming removed 1 base from V and 5 bases from J, with 11 bases in between.

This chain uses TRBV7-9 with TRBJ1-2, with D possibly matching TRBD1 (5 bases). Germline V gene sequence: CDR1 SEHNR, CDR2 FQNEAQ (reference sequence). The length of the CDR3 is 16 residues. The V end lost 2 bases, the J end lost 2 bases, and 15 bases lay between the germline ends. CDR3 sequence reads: CASSLPRASTNYGYTF. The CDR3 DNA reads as TGTGCCAGCAGCTTACCCAGGGCGAGTACCAACTATGGCTACACCTTC.

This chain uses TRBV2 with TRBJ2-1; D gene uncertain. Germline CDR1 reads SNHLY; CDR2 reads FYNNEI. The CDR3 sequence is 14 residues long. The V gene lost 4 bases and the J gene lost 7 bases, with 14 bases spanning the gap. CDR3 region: CASSGHSQVNEQFF. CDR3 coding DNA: TGTGCCAGCAGTGGACACTCTCAGGTGAATGAGCAGTTCTTC. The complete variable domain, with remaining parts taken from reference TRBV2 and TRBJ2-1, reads EPEVTQTPSHQVTQMGQEVILRCVPISNHLYFYWYRQILGQKVEFLVSFYNNEISEKSEIFDDQFSVERPDGSNFTLKIRSTKLEDSAMYFCASSGHSQVNEQFFGPGTRLTVL.

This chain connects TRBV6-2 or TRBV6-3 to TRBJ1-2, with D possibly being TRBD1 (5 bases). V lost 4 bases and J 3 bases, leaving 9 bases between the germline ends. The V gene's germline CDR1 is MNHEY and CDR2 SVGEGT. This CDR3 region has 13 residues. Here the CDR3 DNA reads TGTGCCAGCAGTTCTCAGGGTGACTATGGCTACACCTTC. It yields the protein CASSSQGDYGYTF.

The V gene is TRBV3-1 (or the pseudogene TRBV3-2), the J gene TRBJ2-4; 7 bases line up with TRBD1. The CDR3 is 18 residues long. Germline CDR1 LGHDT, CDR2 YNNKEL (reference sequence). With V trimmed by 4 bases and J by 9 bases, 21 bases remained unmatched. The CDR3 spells CASSRDGTAFLAHCIQYF. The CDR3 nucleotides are TGTGCCAGCAGCCGAGACGGGACAGCTTTTTTGGCCCATTGCATTCAGTACTTC.

The CDR3 loop reads CASSTTRNTEAFF. The CDR3 DNA sequence: TGTGCCAGTAGTACTACCCGGAACACTGAAGCTTTCTTT. The chain recombines TRBV19 with TRBJ1-1; D remains ambiguous. In germline, CDR1 is LNHDA, CDR2 SQIVND (reference sequence). V lost 4 bases, J lost 1 base, and 7 bases lay in between. This CDR3 is 13 amino acids long.

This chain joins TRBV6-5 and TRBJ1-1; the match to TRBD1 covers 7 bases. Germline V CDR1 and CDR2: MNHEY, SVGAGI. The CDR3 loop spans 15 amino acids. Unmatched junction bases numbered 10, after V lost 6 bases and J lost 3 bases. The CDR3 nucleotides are TGTGCCAGCAGATCAGGGGGTTACCGTTACACTGAAGCTTTCTTT. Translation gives CASRSGGYRYTEAFF.